This T cell receptor beta chain comes out of a study of T cell repertoires in cytomegalovirus infection. Germline V CDR1 and CDR2: MNHEY, SVGEGT. The CDR3 is 14 residues long. TCRdb itself ran the reads through MiXCR, one entry per CDR3 protein. The sample has around 740,000 distinct CDR3 sequences, approximately 40% seen once. Only one count was recorded for this clonotype. A much larger clone lies a single base off, so this may be a read error. This receptor was taken from a human donor in good health (CMV status not recorded). Some clones in this sample may be carry-over from other donors' samples. The material sequenced was PBMCs. The rearrangement links TRBV6-2 or TRBV6-3 to TRBJ2-7; D perhaps matches TRBD2 (6 bases). The DNA for the CDR3 is TGTGCCAGCGGTTACTCGGAGGGCTTCTACGAGCAGTACTTC. Translation: CASGYSEGFYEQYF.